This entry describes one TCR beta chain. Its antigen is undetermined. The data were taken from a study of Graves' ophthalmopathy and Graves' hyperthyroidism. PBMCs were obtained from about 9.5 ml of fresh peripheral blood. Study findings and constraints: Clonotypes were expanded in thyroid at above 0.001 frequency, and most also appeared in blood.

Amplification of the TCR beta CDR3 regions used RNA transcripts (as template). HTBI primers served in a first-round RT-PCR, which a second-round multiplex PCR followed. TCRdb called the multiplex PCR reads again in MiXCR, with one record for every CDR3 protein. The sample has hundreds of thousands of distinct CDR3 sequences, about two fifths seen once. V lost 2 bases and J lost 4; bases outside the gene matches: 5. CDR1 and CDR2 (germline): MGHDK, SYGVNS. CDR3 length: 15 amino acids. This TCR derives from an adult man with Graves' ophthalmopathy. The gene calls are TRBV25-1 and TRBJ2-7; the match to TRBD1 covers 10 bases. The sample comprised peripheral blood. The CDR3 region is CASSEPGTGVYEQYF. The CDR3 DNA reads TGTGCCAGCAGTGAACCCGGGACAGGGGTATACGAGCAGTACTTC.